This T cell receptor (beta chain) came from a study of T-cell memory formation after mild COVID-19. General study results and limits: Still unconfirmed is whether the second-wave clones peaking on day 37 recognized SARS-CoV-2.

The CDR3 length is 12 residues. V shed 8 bases and J 3 bases; nucleotides not matched to a gene: 2. Germline-derived CDR1 and CDR2 are SNHLY and FYNNEI. Only a few counts were recorded for this clonotype. Its antigen is not known. TCRdb re-called the 5' RACE reads with MiXCR, one entry per CDR3 protein. The table shows fewer than 650,000 distinct CDR3 sequences, with roughly a fifth occurring only once. The chain recombines TRBV2 with TRBJ2-7, with TRBD1 matching over 9 bases. Sequencing was done on a sample of PBMCs or a T cell subset sorted from them (not recorded which). The TCR comes from an adult woman who had mild COVID-19 (a few samples of this study predate the infection). Cell type and time point are not known. CDR3 nucleotide sequence: TGTGCCAGCCGGGACAGGGTCTACGAGCAGTACTTC. Translating gives CASRDRVYEQYF.